This T cell receptor beta chain is from a study of T cells in Graves' hyperthyroidism and ophthalmopathy. The TCR beta CDR3 regions underwent amplification using RNA transcripts as the source. Using the HTBI primer set, a first-round RT-PCR was run on the TCR CDR3. MiXCR, run by TCRdb on the multiplex PCR reads, gives a single entry per CDR3 protein. The sample lists approximately 640,000 distinct CDR3 sequences, approximately 15% seen once, with roughly a sixth in the top ten. Diagnosis of hyperthyroidism was new in patients aged 18 to 65, and its duration was under 2 months. This CDR3 contains 13 residues. V lost 5 bases and J lost 7, with 11 bases in between. This clonotype was observed many times. Antigen: not known. The study's findings and limits: Model output signaled ophthalmopathy a median approximately 6 months ahead of onset. Researchers report that a 13 V-J model separated ophthalmopathy from stable hyperthyroidism.

This clonotype was obtained from a man in his fifties or sixties with Graves' hyperthyroidism. The sample was blood. The rearrangement uses TRBV12-3 or TRBV12-4 and TRBJ2-2; unclear D gene. The CDR3 DNA follows: TGTGCCAGCAGTCCAAGATTGGGCGGGGAGCTGTTTTTT. It yields the protein CASSPRLGGELFF.